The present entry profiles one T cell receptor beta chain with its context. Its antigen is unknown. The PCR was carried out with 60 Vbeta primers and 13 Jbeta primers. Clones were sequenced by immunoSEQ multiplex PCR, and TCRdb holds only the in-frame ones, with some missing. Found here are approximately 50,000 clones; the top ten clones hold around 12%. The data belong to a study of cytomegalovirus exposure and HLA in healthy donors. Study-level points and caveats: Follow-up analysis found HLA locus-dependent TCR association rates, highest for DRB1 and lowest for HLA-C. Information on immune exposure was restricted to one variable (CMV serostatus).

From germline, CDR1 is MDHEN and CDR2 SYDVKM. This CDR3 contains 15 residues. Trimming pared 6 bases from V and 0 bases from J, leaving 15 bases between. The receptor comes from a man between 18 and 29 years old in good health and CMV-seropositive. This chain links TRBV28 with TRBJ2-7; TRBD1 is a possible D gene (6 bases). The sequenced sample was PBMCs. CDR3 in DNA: TGTGCCAGCAGGGGGCGCAGGGGACCCTCCTACGAGCAGTACTTC. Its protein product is CASRGRRGPSYEQYF.